Detailed here is one T cell receptor beta chain. The antigen remains undetermined. After removal of 6 bases from V and 8 bases from J, the junction contained 8 bases not matched to a gene. Germline CDR1 is SNHLY and CDR2 is FYNNEI. The CDR3 totals 13 residues. These data belong to a study of shared clonotypes between healthy human individuals. Study-level results: Only blood samples were collected, and tissue repertoires likely differ. Some clonotypes were shared by all four sorted-subset donors, while others were not shared. The non-shared ones had lower generation probabilities than the shared ones.

Profiling relied on immunoSEQ multiplex PCR, and the TCRdb table lists in-frame clones only, not all of them. There are about 330,000 clones in the sample; about 74% occur only once, and 10% lies in the top ten. The rearrangement uses TRBV2 and TRBJ2-3, with 7 positions matching TRBD2. This clonotype was sampled from a man younger than 45 in good health. The sample consisted of memory CD4+ T cells sorted from blood. Subset here: CD45RA-negative fraction. The CDR3 bases are TGTGCCAGCAGGGTCAGAAGCGGGATTACGCAGTATTTT. It translates to CASRVRSGITQYF.